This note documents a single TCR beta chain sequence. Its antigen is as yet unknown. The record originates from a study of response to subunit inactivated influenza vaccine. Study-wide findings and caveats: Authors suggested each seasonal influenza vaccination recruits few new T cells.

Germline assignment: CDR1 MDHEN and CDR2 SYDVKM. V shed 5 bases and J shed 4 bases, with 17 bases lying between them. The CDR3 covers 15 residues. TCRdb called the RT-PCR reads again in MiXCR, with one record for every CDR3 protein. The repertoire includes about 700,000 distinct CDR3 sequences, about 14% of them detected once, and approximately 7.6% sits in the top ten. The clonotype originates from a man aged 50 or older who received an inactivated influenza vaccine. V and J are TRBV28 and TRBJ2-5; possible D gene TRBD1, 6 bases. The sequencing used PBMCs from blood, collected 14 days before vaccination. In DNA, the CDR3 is TGTGCCAGCAGTCTCCCCACAGGGTTAGGAGAGACCCAGTACTTC. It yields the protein CASSLPTGLGETQYF.